Listed below are T cell receptor beta chains from one sample, sequenced in a study of T cell changes during pregnancy in multiple sclerosis. The assay was immunoSEQ multiplex PCR, and TCRdb's table has in-frame clones only and misses some. The data contain fewer than 50,000 clones, around 93% of them singletons. The starting material was CD8+ T cells from peripheral blood mononuclear cells, obtained in the third trimester of pregnancy. All receptors come from a female donor with multiple sclerosis, enrolled in a pregnancy study. Both conserved end residues are part of each CDR3. Each record gives: CDR3 length, clone size, D gene, V gene, J gene, CDR3 DNA, CDR3 protein. The D gene is left open where the match is weak. Size values are once, few and many counts, or a class for expanded clones, and some rows have none.

len: 18
abundance: once
d_gene: TRBD2
v_gene: TRBV19
j_gene: TRBJ2-6
CDR3nt: TGTGCCAGTAGTCCCATAGCGGGAGCGCACTCTGGGGCCAACGTCCTGACTTTC
CDR3aa: CASSPIAGAHSGANVLTF

len: 13
abundance: NA
d_gene: TRBD1
v_gene: TRBV27
j_gene: TRBJ2-7
CDR3nt: TGTGCCAGCAGTCCTGGACAGGGTTACGAGCAGTACTTC
CDR3aa: CASSPGQGYEQYF

len: 16
abundance: NA
d_gene: TRBD2
v_gene: TRBV11-1
j_gene: TRBJ2-3
CDR3nt: TGTGCCAGCAGCCCGGGACTAGGAACGGTTATAGATACGCAGTATTTT
CDR3aa: CASSPGLGTVIDTQYF

len: 15
abundance: NA
d_gene: TRBD1
v_gene: TRBV7-9
j_gene: TRBJ2-7
CDR3nt: TGTGCCAGCAGCTCCCCGGGACAGGGAAGCTACGAGCAGTACTTC
CDR3aa: CASSSPGQGSYEQYF

len: 14
abundance: NA
d_gene: TRBD1
v_gene: TRBV4-3
j_gene: TRBJ1-1
CDR3nt: TGCGCCAGCAGCCAAGATTGGACAGGCTCTGAAGCTTTCTTT
CDR3aa: CASSQDWTGSEAFF

len: 15
abundance: NA
d_gene: TRBD2
v_gene: TRBV27
j_gene: TRBJ2-7
CDR3nt: TGTGCCAGCAGTCCCCGGGGCGGGAGGGCCGACGAGCAGTACTTC
CDR3aa: CASSPRGGRADEQYF

len: 16
abundance: NA
d_gene: NA
v_gene: TRBV9
j_gene: TRBJ2-2
CDR3nt: TGTGCCAGCAGCCCAGCCTATAGCGAGAACACCGGGGAGCTGTTTTTT
CDR3aa: CASSPAYSENTGELFF

len: 17
abundance: NA
d_gene: NA
v_gene: TRBV4-1
j_gene: TRBJ2-7
CDR3nt: TGCGCCAGCAGCCAAGGTAGCCGACAGGAGAGCTCCTACGAGCAGTACTTC
CDR3aa: CASSQGSRQESSYEQYF

len: 13
abundance: NA
d_gene: NA
v_gene: TRBV14
j_gene: TRBJ1-1
CDR3nt: TGTGCCAGCAGCCAAGGTCTCTTGACTGAAGCTTTCTTT
CDR3aa: CASSQGLLTEAFF

len: 13
abundance: NA
d_gene: NA
v_gene: TRBV7-9
j_gene: TRBJ1-2
CDR3nt: TGTGCCAGCAGCCCGACAGAGCCCGGAGGCTACACCTTC
CDR3aa: CASSPTEPGGYTF

len: 18
abundance: NA
d_gene: TRBD2
v_gene: TRBV4-3
j_gene: TRBJ2-5
CDR3nt: TGCGCCAGCAGCCAACTCCTCTACGCGGGAGACGGTGGGGAGACCCAGTACTTC
CDR3aa: CASSQLLYAGDGGETQYF

len: 13
abundance: NA
d_gene: NA
v_gene: TRBV6-1
j_gene: TRBJ2-7
CDR3nt: TGTGCCAGCAGTCCCCGGGACACCTACGAGCAGTACTTC
CDR3aa: CASSPRDTYEQYF

len: 13
abundance: NA
d_gene: NA
v_gene: TRBV28
j_gene: TRBJ2-1
CDR3nt: TGTGCCAGCAGTTTGACAGCCTACAATGAGCAGTTCTTC
CDR3aa: CASSLTAYNEQFF

len: 13
abundance: NA
d_gene: NA
v_gene: TRBV6-6
j_gene: TRBJ2-1
CDR3nt: TGTGCCTCCCAAACAGGGGAGGTGGGGGAGCAGTTCTTC
CDR3aa: CASQTGEVGEQFF

len: 13
abundance: NA
d_gene: TRBD1
v_gene: TRBV30
j_gene: TRBJ1-1
CDR3nt: TGTGCCTGTGGGACAGCCTTGAACACTGAAGCTTTCTTT
CDR3aa: CACGTALNTEAFF

len: 13
abundance: NA
d_gene: TRBD1
v_gene: TRBV29-1
j_gene: TRBJ1-3
CDR3nt: TGCAGCGCCAACAGGGGCTCTGGAAACACCATATATTTT
CDR3aa: CSANRGSGNTIYF

len: 14
abundance: NA
d_gene: NA
v_gene: TRBV9
j_gene: TRBJ2-1
CDR3nt: TGTGCCAGCAGCGCCGGGACTGGTTCCTATGAGCAGTTCTTC
CDR3aa: CASSAGTGSYEQFF

len: 16
abundance: once
d_gene: TRBD1
v_gene: TRBV9
j_gene: TRBJ2-1
CDR3nt: TGTGCCAGCAGCGTAGCTGACAGGGGGCGATTCGGTGAGCAGTTCTTC
CDR3aa: CASSVADRGRFGEQFF

len: 15
abundance: once
d_gene: NA
v_gene: TRBV6-5
j_gene: TRBJ2-2
CDR3nt: TGTGCCAGCAGTTACGGCGGTCCGAACACCGGGGAGCTGTTTTTT
CDR3aa: CASSYGGPNTGELFF

len: 16
abundance: NA
d_gene: NA
v_gene: TRBV11-2
j_gene: TRBJ2-7
CDR3nt: TGTGCCAGCAGCCCCCCCAGGGGGAGGCCGGCCTACGAGCAGTACTTC
CDR3aa: CASSPPRGRPAYEQYF

len: 13
abundance: NA
d_gene: TRBD1
v_gene: TRBV29-1
j_gene: TRBJ2-1
CDR3nt: TGCAGCGTTGGCGGACAGGGGCGGAATGAGCAGTTCTTC
CDR3aa: CSVGGQGRNEQFF

len: 14
abundance: NA
d_gene: TRBD1
v_gene: TRBV7-2
j_gene: TRBJ1-2
CDR3nt: TGTGCCAGCAGCCCCTGGACAGGCAACTATGGCTACACCTTC
CDR3aa: CASSPWTGNYGYTF

len: 15
abundance: NA
d_gene: NA
v_gene: TRBV4-2
j_gene: TRBJ2-5
CDR3nt: TGTGCCAGCAGCCAAGATCGTAACTATTTAGAGACCCAGTACTTC
CDR3aa: CASSQDRNYLETQYF

len: 14
abundance: NA
d_gene: NA
v_gene: TRBV5-4
j_gene: TRBJ1-4
CDR3nt: TGTGCCAGCACCCCCGGGGGGGAAGGGGAAAAACTGTTTTTT
CDR3aa: CASTPGGEGEKLFF

len: 13
abundance: NA
d_gene: NA
v_gene: TRBV29-1
j_gene: TRBJ2-1
CDR3nt: TGCAGCCTTGAGAGAGGGGGATACAATGAGCAGTTCTTC
CDR3aa: CSLERGGYNEQFF

len: 17
abundance: few
d_gene: NA
v_gene: TRBV7-9
j_gene: TRBJ1-4
CDR3nt: TGTGCCAGCAGCTTAAAAGATCAGGGATCGGCTAATGAAAAACTGTTTTTT
CDR3aa: CASSLKDQGSANEKLFF

len: 11
abundance: NA
d_gene: TRBD1
v_gene: TRBV27
j_gene: TRBJ2-7
CDR3nt: TGTGCCAGCAGCACCGACAGGGTGCAGTACTTC
CDR3aa: CASSTDRVQYF

len: 15
abundance: medium-sized
d_gene: TRBD2
v_gene: TRBV11-3
j_gene: TRBJ2-1
CDR3nt: TGTGCCAGCAGCTTTAGGGGACTAGGTCTCGATGAGCAGTTCTTC
CDR3aa: CASSFRGLGLDEQFF

len: 14
abundance: NA
d_gene: TRBD2
v_gene: TRBV28
j_gene: TRBJ2-7
CDR3nt: TGTGCCAGCAGGACTAGCTTGAACCTCTACGAGCAGTACTTC
CDR3aa: CASRTSLNLYEQYF

len: 13
abundance: NA
d_gene: NA
v_gene: TRBV25-1
j_gene: TRBJ1-1
CDR3nt: TGTGCCAGCCGCCTGCCTGGCTCCACTGAAGCTTTCTTT
CDR3aa: CASRLPGSTEAFF

len: 10
abundance: once
d_gene: TRBD1
v_gene: TRBV2
j_gene: TRBJ1-3
CDR3nt: TGTGCCAGCAGAGGACAGGTCCAGTCCTTT
CDR3aa: CASRGQVQSF

len: 15
abundance: NA
d_gene: NA
v_gene: TRBV5-4
j_gene: TRBJ1-2
CDR3nt: TGTGCCAGCAGCTTGGTGCAGGGTTTCGTGTATGGCTACACCTTC
CDR3aa: CASSLVQGFVYGYTF

len: 16
abundance: NA
d_gene: NA
v_gene: TRBV19
j_gene: TRBJ1-5
CDR3nt: TGTGCCAGTAGTATCGGGGGGGGGACGAGTAATCAGCCCCAGCATTTT
CDR3aa: CASSIGGGTSNQPQHF

len: 13
abundance: NA
d_gene: NA
v_gene: TRBV6-4
j_gene: TRBJ1-5
CDR3nt: TGTGCCAGCAGTGTAGGGGGCAATCAGCCCCAGCATTTT
CDR3aa: CASSVGGNQPQHF

len: 19
abundance: NA
d_gene: NA
v_gene: TRBV2
j_gene: TRBJ2-1
CDR3nt: TGTGCCAGCATCAGGCGACAGGTCGGGGCCCTGAGCTCCTACAATGAGCAGTTCTTC
CDR3aa: CASIRRQVGALSSYNEQFF

len: 18
abundance: NA
d_gene: TRBD1
v_gene: TRBV7-9
j_gene: TRBJ2-1
CDR3nt: TGTGCCAGCAGCTTAGCGGTCCTTAGGACAGGGGTCTACAATGAGCAGTTCTTC
CDR3aa: CASSLAVLRTGVYNEQFF

len: 15
abundance: many
d_gene: TRBD1
v_gene: TRBV6-6
j_gene: TRBJ2-7
CDR3nt: TGTGCCAGCAGGATACAGGGGGCGCTTCCCTACGAGCAGTACTTC
CDR3aa: CASRIQGALPYEQYF

len: 12
abundance: NA
d_gene: NA
v_gene: TRBV25-1
j_gene: TRBJ2-7
CDR3nt: TGTGCCAGCAGTGTAGGGGATAGCGAGCAGTACTTC
CDR3aa: CASSVGDSEQYF

len: 17
abundance: NA
d_gene: NA
v_gene: TRBV27
j_gene: TRBJ2-7
CDR3nt: TGTGCCAGCAGTACCACCCCGACAGGATTTTTCCCCTACGAGCAGTACTTC
CDR3aa: CASSTTPTGFFPYEQYF

len: 14
abundance: NA
d_gene: NA
v_gene: TRBV7-6
j_gene: TRBJ2-5
CDR3nt: TGTGCCAGCAGGGCACAGGGTCCCCAAGAGACCCAGTACTTC
CDR3aa: CASRAQGPQETQYF

len: 18
abundance: once
d_gene: NA
v_gene: TRBV4-3
j_gene: TRBJ1-1
CDR3nt: TGCGCCAGCAGCCAAGAATTGCCGACAGGACTCCCGGACACTGAAGCTTTCTTT
CDR3aa: CASSQELPTGLPDTEAFF

len: 11
abundance: NA
d_gene: NA
v_gene: TRBV2
j_gene: TRBJ2-3
CDR3nt: TGTGCCAGCTGGGAGATAGATACGCAGTATTTT
CDR3aa: CASWEIDTQYF

len: 13
abundance: NA
d_gene: NA
v_gene: TRBV25-1
j_gene: TRBJ2-1
CDR3nt: TGTGCCACCCGGGAGCGTGACTACAATGAGCAGTTCTTC
CDR3aa: CATRERDYNEQFF

len: 16
abundance: NA
d_gene: NA
v_gene: TRBV4-2
j_gene: TRBJ1-5
CDR3nt: TGTGCCAGCAGCCAAGAAGAGGGAGGAAGCAATCAGCCCCAGCATTTT
CDR3aa: CASSQEEGGSNQPQHF

len: 15
abundance: NA
d_gene: TRBD2
v_gene: TRBV27
j_gene: TRBJ2-2
CDR3nt: TGTGCCAGCAACCCCAGCGGGAGCGAGGACGGGGAGCTGTTTTTT
CDR3aa: CASNPSGSEDGELFF

len: 16
abundance: NA
d_gene: TRBD2
v_gene: TRBV19
j_gene: TRBJ2-1
CDR3nt: TGTGCCAGTAGTATAAGTTTCGGCGGGGGATACAATGAGCAGTTCTTC
CDR3aa: CASSISFGGGYNEQFF

len: 13
abundance: NA
d_gene: NA
v_gene: TRBV27
j_gene: TRBJ2-1
CDR3nt: TGTGCCAGCAGTAGGACTTCCTACAATGAGCAGTTCTTC
CDR3aa: CASSRTSYNEQFF

len: 15
abundance: NA
d_gene: TRBD1
v_gene: TRBV4-1
j_gene: TRBJ2-7
CDR3nt: TGCGCCAGCAGCTTCCGGGACAGGGGCTCCTACGAGCAGTACTTC
CDR3aa: CASSFRDRGSYEQYF

len: 14
abundance: NA
d_gene: TRBD1
v_gene: TRBV14
j_gene: TRBJ2-3
CDR3nt: TGTGCCAGCAGCCGGACAGGGGATGGTGATACGCAGTATTTT
CDR3aa: CASSRTGDGDTQYF

len: 15
abundance: NA
d_gene: TRBD2
v_gene: TRBV7-2
j_gene: TRBJ2-1
CDR3nt: TGTGCCAGCAGCTTGACTAGCGGAAGTCACAATGAGCAGTTCTTC
CDR3aa: CASSLTSGSHNEQFF

len: 13
abundance: NA
d_gene: NA
v_gene: TRBV27
j_gene: TRBJ2-1
CDR3nt: TGTGCCAGCAGTTTAGGGCTAAGAAATGAGCAGTTCTTC
CDR3aa: CASSLGLRNEQFF

len: 16
abundance: NA
d_gene: NA
v_gene: TRBV7-2
j_gene: TRBJ2-5
CDR3nt: TGTGCCAGCACCCCAGGGGTGGAAGCGGGGCGAGAGACCCAGTACTTC
CDR3aa: CASTPGVEAGRETQYF

len: 13
abundance: NA
d_gene: TRBD1
v_gene: TRBV28
j_gene: TRBJ2-7
CDR3nt: TGTGCCAGCAGTCCCTACAGGGGAAGGGAGCAGTACTTC
CDR3aa: CASSPYRGREQYF

len: 13
abundance: NA
d_gene: NA
v_gene: TRBV2
j_gene: TRBJ2-7
CDR3nt: TGTGCCACCCACCCAGGGGAGGGGTACGAGCAGTACTTC
CDR3aa: CATHPGEGYEQYF